The T cell receptor beta chain under discussion was sequenced for a study of blood T cells in healthy people across ages. On the study more broadly: About one barcoded beta molecule per two T cells was captured by template switching. Notes on the study in general: Per million T cells, the diversity of TCR beta decreased roughly linearly as age advanced.

Together with a sample-barcoded 5' primer, a J-beta primer mix was included in a second PCR lasting about 7 to 11 cycles. Per-sample output comprised a minimum of 3 million paired-end reads containing CDR3. Each CDR3 protein is one row after TCRdb ran MiXCR on the 5' RACE reads. Counted here are 1.5 million to 1.9 million distinct CDR3 sequences, about 42% occurring once; the ten biggest clones make up around 4%. Per-sample PBMC isolation yielded at least 6.5 million cells. A word on this clonotype: Its antigen is not known.

Sequencing was done on a sample of blood. The receptor was isolated from a woman aged 18 to 35 in good health.

The CDR3 region is CSVVSGKANEQYF. The CDR3 DNA follows: TGCAGCGTGGTTAGCGGGAAGGCCAATGAGCAGTACTTC. The chain links TRBV29-1 to TRBJ2-7; 8 positions agree with TRBD2. The germline V gene has CDR1 SQVTM and CDR2 ANQGSEA. The CDR3 contains 13 residues. V shed 6 bases, J shed 7 bases, and the junction held 11 bases outside the gene matches.